The clone carrying this TCR beta chain has more than one count but fewer than ten. The antigen remains undetermined. The same CDR3 also results from other DNA sequences found in this sample. This record comes from a study of cytomegalovirus exposure and HLA in healthy donors. Whole-study results and caveats: An observed cluster of highly shared sequence variants was recorded as a likely sequencing artifact. Follow-up analysis found HLA locus-dependent TCR association rates, highest for DRB1 and lowest for HLA-C.

Germline V gives CDR1 KGHSH, CDR2 LQKENI. The V end lost 0 bases, the J end lost 6 bases, and 5 bases lay between the germline ends. The CDR3 sequence is 12 residues long. The PCR had 60 Vbeta and 13 Jbeta primers. The table came from immunoSEQ multiplex PCR; TCRdb's copy has only in-frame clones and leaves some out. The sample has about 170,000 clones; around 80% are singletons. Sequencing used PBMCs. The receptor was isolated from a woman in her 30s in good health and CMV-seropositive. The rearrangement joins TRBV18 to TRBJ1-2; no firm D call. The CDR3 DNA is TGTGCCAGCTCACCACCGGGAGATGGCTACACCTTC. It is translated as CASSPPGDGYTF. The whole variable domain, remainder taken from reference TRBV18 and TRBJ1-2, is NAGVMQNPRHLVRRRGQEARLRCSPMKGHSHVYWYRQLPEEGLKFMVYLQKENIIDESGMPKERFSAEFPKEGPSILRIQQVVRGDSAAYFCASSPPGDGYTFGSGTRLTVV.